In its sample, the clone carrying this TCR beta chain was seen many times. The source of the sample is a study of human T cells and chemical hapten exposure. In TCRdb, the RACE reads were re-called with MiXCR into one record per CDR3 protein. This sample yields over 95,000 distinct CDR3 sequences, of which around 12% are seen a single time; 2.1% belongs to the top ten. CDR1 is SEHNR, CDR2 FQNEAQ, per germline (reference sequence). The germline V and J ends were trimmed by 0 bases and 0 bases, with 8 bases remaining between them. This CDR3 has 15 amino acids. Regarding time point: patch test 1, 2 weeks after DPC sensitization. Documented treatment: therapeutic diphenylcyclopropenone sensitization with weekly scalp DPC. Samples of blood were obtained prior to the application of each patch test.

The rearrangement uses TRBV7-9 and TRBJ2-5, with D uncertain. This receptor was identified in a woman aged 40 to 50 with alopecia areata. Some clones in this sample may be carry-over from other donors' samples. Sequenced material: whole blood, taken in connection with sensitization to the hapten diphenylcyclopropenone (DPC). The CDR3 protein is CASSLAGSYQETQYF. Written as DNA, the CDR3 is TGTGCCAGCAGCTTAGCGGGGTCCTACCAAGAGACCCAGTACTTC.